This T cell receptor (beta chain) is drawn from a study of CD4 T cells in relation to SARS-CoV-2 and coronaviruses. In germline, CDR1 is SGHVS, CDR2 FQNEAQ. The CDR3 is 15 amino acids. Trimming shortened V by 0 bases and J by 5 bases, and 12 bases separated the two germline ends. Study-level results: No crossreactivity against non-spike viral proteins was tested here.

Libraries were prepared by immunoSEQ multiplex PCR; TCRdb keeps only in-frame clonotypes and omits some of them. The profile shows approximately 60,000 clones, under 95% of them singletons. Regarding this clone: What it recognizes is unknown.

The chain links TRBV7-8 to TRBJ2-3; a possible D gene is TRBD2 (5 bases). The TCR was taken from an adult with COVID-19. The sample comprised naive CD4+ T cells from PBMCs. As for subset: naive CD4+ T cells isolated by negative enrichment. The CDR3 DNA reads as TGTGCCAGCAGCTTAGCGCGGCTAGCTCGAGATACGCAGTATTTT. Translated: CASSLARLARDTQYF.